This TCR beta chain was observed in a study of long-term antiretroviral therapy in people with HIV. Before they underwent DNA extraction, samples held roughly 0.9-10 million cryopreserved PBMC. Germline V CDR1 and CDR2: SGHTA, FQGNSA. The V and J ends lost 7 bases and 1 base respectively, with 11 bases between them. The CDR3 loop spans 13 amino acids. The assay used was immunoSEQ (version v3.0), run at survey level. The table came from immunoSEQ multiplex PCR; TCRdb's copy has only in-frame clones and leaves some out. The top ten clones hold roughly 2.4% of a sample with more than 20,000 clones, about 95% of them seen once.

This sequence joins TRBV7-2 and TRBJ2-7; D not certain. This material consisted of unsorted PBMCs, taken about 4.9 years after starting antiretroviral therapy. The receptor was isolated from a woman in her 50s with HIV. CDR3 coding DNA: TGTGCCAGCACCCCGGACGGATCCTACGAGCAGTACTTC. This encodes CASTPDGSYEQYF. The whole variable domain, filled in from reference TRBV7-2 and TRBJ2-7, reads GAGVSQSPSNKVTEKGKDVELRCDPISGHTALYWYRQSLGQGLEFLIYFQGNSAPDKSGLPSDRFSAERTGGSVSTLTIQRTQQEDSAVYLCASTPDGSYEQYFGPGTRLTVT.